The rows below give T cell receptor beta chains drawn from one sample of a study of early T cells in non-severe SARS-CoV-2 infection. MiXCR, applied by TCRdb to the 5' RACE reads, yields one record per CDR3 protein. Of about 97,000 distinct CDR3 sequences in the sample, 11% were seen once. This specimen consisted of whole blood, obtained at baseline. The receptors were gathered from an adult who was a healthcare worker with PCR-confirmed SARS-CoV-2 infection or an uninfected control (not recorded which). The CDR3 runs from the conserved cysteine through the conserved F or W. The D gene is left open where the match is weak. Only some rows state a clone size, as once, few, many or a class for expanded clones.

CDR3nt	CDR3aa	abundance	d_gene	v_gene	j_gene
TGTGCCAGCAGTTACTCCGGGGGCCAAACAAGCACAGATACGCAGTATTTT	CASSYSGGQTSTDTQYF	many	-	TRBV6-5	TRBJ2-3
TGTGCCAGCAGGGGACAGGGGGCAACCAAAAACATTCAGTACTTC	CASRGQGATKNIQYF	-	TRBD1	TRBV6-5	TRBJ2-4
TGCGCCAGCAGCTTGTTGGCTAGCGGGGGCACAGATACGCAGTATTTT	CASSLLASGGTDTQYF	many	TRBD2	TRBV5-1	TRBJ2-3
TGCAGTGCATCCGGGACAGCGACCGGCGAGCAGTACTTC	CSASGTATGEQYF	-	TRBD1	TRBV20-1	TRBJ2-7
TGTGCCACCAGTGTCAGCGGGGCGCTGCCTGAGCAGTTCTTC	CATSVSGALPEQFF	many	TRBD2	TRBV24-1	TRBJ2-1
TGTGCCAGTAGTATCGAAGGGTCAGATCAGCCCCAGCATTTT	CASSIEGSDQPQHF	-	-	TRBV19	TRBJ1-5
TGTGCCAGCAGCCTAAGACAGGGAGTGGGTTCACCCCTCCACTTT	CASSLRQGVGSPLHF	-	TRBD1	TRBV11-2	TRBJ1-6
TGTGCCAGCACCAATTATCAAGGAGGGAACACTGAAGCTTTCTTT	CASTNYQGGNTEAFF	few	-	TRBV5-6	TRBJ1-1
TGCAGTGCCCCGGATCACGGGAGAACCTACGAGCAGTACTTC	CSAPDHGRTYEQYF	many	-	TRBV20-1	TRBJ2-7
TGCGCCAGCAGCTTGGGTTCAGGGAACGAGCAGTACTTC	CASSLGSGNEQYF	few	-	TRBV5-1	TRBJ2-7
TGTGCCAGCAGTGGTCTTGAGGGAGTAGGGACCGGGGAGCTGTTTTTT	CASSGLEGVGTGELFF	few	-	TRBV2	TRBJ2-2
TGTGCCAGCAGTTACCCGGACAGGGGGACTGAAGCTTTCTTT	CASSYPDRGTEAFF	few	TRBD1	TRBV6-6	TRBJ1-1
TGTGCCAGCCGGGACAAAGCGAACACCGGGGAGCTGTTTTTT	CASRDKANTGELFF	few	-	TRBV2	TRBJ2-2
TGTGCCAGCAGCTTGGACCCGGGGGGTGGCTACAATGAGCAGTTCTTC	CASSLDPGGGYNEQFF	few	TRBD2	TRBV5-4	TRBJ2-1
TGTGCCAGCAGCGTGATCACCGGGGAGCTGTTTTTT	CASSVITGELFF	-	-	TRBV9	TRBJ2-2
TGTGCCAGCAGTGTCGGGAGTATTTCCTATAATTCACCCCTCCACTTT	CASSVGSISYNSPLHF	-	-	TRBV6-1	TRBJ1-6
TGCAGCGTTCGACTCAAGCTGGGACGTACTGAAGCTTTCTTT	CSVRLKLGRTEAFF	many	-	TRBV29-1	TRBJ1-1
TGTGCCATCAGCTCTCCGACCCAAGGGGAGACCCAGTACTTC	CAISSPTQGETQYF	few	-	TRBV10-3	TRBJ2-5
TGTGCCAGCGGATCTTCTGGTGGAAACACCATATATTTT	CASGSSGGNTIYF	many	-	TRBV6-2/TRBV6-3	TRBJ1-3
TGTGCCAGCAGCTCCCAGGGTAGGAGGATAAAAAACATTCAGTACTTC	CASSSQGRRIKNIQYF	few	-	TRBV11-1	TRBJ2-4
TGTGCCAGCAGTAGAGGACAATCCAATGAGCAGTTCTTC	CASSRGQSNEQFF	-	-	TRBV12-3/TRBV12-4	TRBJ2-1
TGTGCCAGCAGCCAAGTAGATAGCGGCACAGATACGCAGTATTTT	CASSQVDSGTDTQYF	many	-	TRBV4-2	TRBJ2-3